These T cell receptor beta chains were read from a single sample in a study of T cells after somatic rescue of genetic block. Clones were sequenced by immunoSEQ multiplex PCR, and TCRdb holds only the in-frame ones, with some missing. The sample consists of approximately 65,000 clones, around 92% of them appearing once. Material for sequencing was peripheral blood mononuclear cells (PBMCs). The receptors here all came from a man between 40 and 49 years old. Each CDR3 is given with its conserved first and last residue. The D gene is left open where the match is weak. Only some rows state a clone size, as once, few, many or a class for expanded clones.

J gene	clone size	V gene	D gene	CDR3 DNA	CDR3 protein
TRBJ1-5	.	TRBV15	.	TGTGCCACCAGCAAGGGAATGGTGGCTCAGCCCCAGCATTTT	CATSKGMVAQPQHF
TRBJ1-3	.	TRBV20-1	.	TGCAGTACAAACGGGGGAAACACCATATATTTT	CSTNGGNTIYF
TRBJ2-1	medium-sized	TRBV27	TRBD2	TGTGCCAGCAGTTTATGGGCTAGCGGAAACAATGAGCAGTTCTTC	CASSLWASGNNEQFF
TRBJ2-5	.	TRBV7-2	.	TGTGCCAGCAGCTTAGGTAGTGTGCGGCAAGAGACCCAGTACTTC	CASSLGSVRQETQYF
TRBJ1-1	.	TRBV19	.	TGTGCCAGTAGGGGAAGGGGTGAGAACACTGAAGCTTTCTTT	CASRGRGENTEAFF
TRBJ1-2	.	TRBV2	.	TGTGCCAGCGGGAGGGACACTACTAACTATGGCTACACCTTC	CASGRDTTNYGYTF
TRBJ1-2	.	TRBV30	.	TGTGCCTGGAGTGGGACAGAAACCCCCTATGGCTACACCTTC	CAWSGTETPYGYTF
TRBJ2-7	.	TRBV21-1	.	TGTGCCAGCAGCGGGACAGCGCTGTACTACGAGCAGTACTTC	CASSGTALYYEQYF
TRBJ1-2	.	TRBV12-5	.	TGTGCTAGTGGTTTGGGCCGGGAGGACTATGGCTACACCTTC	CASGLGREDYGYTF
TRBJ2-7	once	TRBV25-1	TRBD2	TGTGCCAGCAGTGGACTGGGGGGGAACTCCTACGAGCAGTACTTC	CASSGLGGNSYEQYF
TRBJ2-3	.	TRBV7-2	.	TGTGCCAGCAGGAAAGCGGATACGCAGTATTTT	CASRKADTQYF
TRBJ2-3	.	TRBV7-6	TRBD2	TGTGCCAGCAGCTTAAATCCTAGCGGGGGAAGCACAGATACGCAGTATTTT	CASSLNPSGGSTDTQYF
TRBJ2-3	.	TRBV6-4	.	TGTGCCAGCAGTGACGGGGGGGCCACAGATACGCAGTATTTT	CASSDGGATDTQYF
TRBJ2-1	.	TRBV27	TRBD1	TGTGCCAGCGGAGACAGGGGGCCATACAATGAGCAGTTCTTC	CASGDRGPYNEQFF
TRBJ1-1	.	TRBV5-1	.	TGCGCCAGCAGCTTGTTTTGGGGGCTGGGCACTGAAGCTTTCTTT	CASSLFWGLGTEAFF
TRBJ2-5	.	TRBV15	TRBD2	TGTGCCACCAGCAGAGGCGGGGGTGGAGAGACCCAGTACTTC	CATSRGGGGETQYF
TRBJ2-7	.	TRBV2	.	TGTGCCAGCAGCCCCTTAGGGACCCCCGCCGGGATGGGCGAGCAGTACTTC	CASSPLGTPAGMGEQYF
TRBJ1-1	few	TRBV19	.	TGTGCCAGTAACGCCGGGAACACTGAAGCTTTCTTT	CASNAGNTEAFF
TRBJ2-5	.	TRBV7-2	TRBD2	TGTGCCAGCAGCCCACGTAGCGGGAGGCCAGAGACCCAGTACTTC	CASSPRSGRPETQYF
TRBJ2-2	.	TRBV30	.	TGTGCCTGGAGTGCCGGCAGGGTAGGCCCCGGGGAGCTGTTTTTT	CAWSAGRVGPGELFF
TRBJ2-1	.	TRBV7-9	TRBD2	TGTGCCAGCAGCTTAGTGAGGAGTAGCGGGGGGGCCGAGTTCTTC	CASSLVRSSGGAEFF
TRBJ2-7	.	TRBV5-6	TRBD2	TGTGCCAGCAGCTCGGGACTAACCCTCCCGGGCGAGCAGTACTTC	CASSSGLTLPGEQYF
TRBJ2-2	.	TRBV28	.	TGTGCCAGCAGGACAACGAACACCGGGGAGCTGTTTTTT	CASRTTNTGELFF
TRBJ1-2	.	TRBV15	.	TGTGCCACCAGCGGACCGTGGGGGGCCGAAAGTCGGAGCTATGGCTACACCTTC	CATSGPWGAESRSYGYTF
TRBJ2-7	.	TRBV27	.	TGTGCCAGCAGGGGGGGAGAACTTTACGAGCAGTACTTC	CASRGGELYEQYF
TRBJ1-1	few	TRBV4-1	TRBD1	TGCGCCAGCAGCCAAGCCCACCTTGTCGGGACAGATAACACTGAAGCTTTCTTT	CASSQAHLVGTDNTEAFF
TRBJ1-2	.	TRBV28	TRBD1	TGTGCCAGCAGTTTAGGACAGGGGAGGGGTGGCTACACCTTC	CASSLGQGRGGYTF
TRBJ2-5	.	TRBV2	TRBD2	TGTGCCAGCAGTGAAGGCGCGGGAGAGCTAGAGACCCAGTACTTC	CASSEGAGELETQYF
TRBJ2-2	.	TRBV7-2	.	TGTGCCAGCAGCTCCCGCGTCCTTCACACCGGGGAGCTGTTTTTT	CASSSRVLHTGELFF
TRBJ1-4	.	TRBV7-2	.	TGTGCCAGCAGCACCAGTGCAGGGGATGAAAAACTGTTTTTT	CASSTSAGDEKLFF
TRBJ2-3	.	TRBV11-2	.	TGTGCCAGCAGCATTCCCACAGATACGCAGTATTTT	CASSIPTDTQYF
TRBJ1-5	few	TRBV28	.	TGTGCCAGCAGCCCCTATAGCAATCAGCCCCAGCATTTT	CASSPYSNQPQHF
TRBJ2-2	.	TRBV10-3	TRBD1	TGTGCCATCAGTGAGTCGGGGACAGGGAAGAACACCGGGGAGCTGTTTTTT	CAISESGTGKNTGELFF
TRBJ1-5	.	TRBV4-2	.	TGTGCCAGCAGCCATAGCCCAGAGGGCAATCAGCCCCAGCATTTT	CASSHSPEGNQPQHF
TRBJ1-4	.	TRBV2	TRBD1	TGTGCCAGCAGCATACAGGGGGCGCACGTTAATGAAAAACTGTTTTTT	CASSIQGAHVNEKLFF
TRBJ2-3	.	TRBV10-2	TRBD2	TGCGCCAGCAGTGAGCCTAGCGGGGGGGCCCCAAATACGCAGTATTTT	CASSEPSGGAPNTQYF
TRBJ2-7	.	TRBV6-1	.	TGTGCCAGCAGCACGCGGGGCAGGGCTTACTACGAGCAGTACTTC	CASSTRGRAYYEQYF
TRBJ1-2	.	TRBV7-9	TRBD1	TGTGCCAGCAGCCCAGGGACAGGGGGCTACTATGGCTACACCTTC	CASSPGTGGYYGYTF
TRBJ1-3	.	TRBV19	.	TGTGCCGTTCAGGAGTCCTCTGGAAACACCATATATTTT	CAVQESSGNTIYF
TRBJ1-1	.	TRBV6-1	.	TGTGCCAGCACGTCCGGGACGGAAAGAGCTGAAGCTTTCTTT	CASTSGTERAEAFF
TRBJ2-7	.	TRBV6-1	.	TGTGCCAGCATTCCCACAGGGAGCTCCTACGAGCAGTACTTC	CASIPTGSSYEQYF
TRBJ2-1	once	TRBV2	.	TGTGCCAGCAACGGGGGCGGGGGCCGGACCTACAATGAGCAGTTCTTC	CASNGGGGRTYNEQFF
TRBJ2-5	.	TRBV7-9	TRBD2	TGTGCCAGCAGCGTTAGCGGGGGGGAGACCCAGTACTTC	CASSVSGGETQYF
TRBJ1-5	.	TRBV6-5	.	TGTGCCAGCAGCCGGGACTATAGCAATCAGCCCCAGCATTTT	CASSRDYSNQPQHF
TRBJ1-3	.	TRBV28	.	TGTGCCAGCAAAGAAATGTTTTCCGGAAACACCATATATTTT	CASKEMFSGNTIYF
TRBJ2-5	.	TRBV18	.	TGTGCCAGCTTTCCGACCACAGCGCATAAGGGCCAAGAGACCCAGTACTTC	CASFPTTAHKGQETQYF
TRBJ1-1	.	TRBV4-3	.	TGCGCCAGCAGCCCGTATAGGGGCACTGAAGCTTTCTTT	CASSPYRGTEAFF
TRBJ2-7	.	TRBV19	TRBD1	TGTGCCAGTAGTATCTTTGGGACAGGTTCCTACGAGCAGTACTTC	CASSIFGTGSYEQYF